The present TCR beta chain was sequenced within a study of CXCR3-negative and CXCR3-positive naive CD8 T cells (dated by TCRdb to the late 2010s). Study-level background: In total, roughly 140 million TRB reads were obtained, which works out to roughly 1.5 +/- 0.3 million reads per library. Diversity and physicochemical repertoire analyses were performed on some eleven donors pooled from two independent experiments. TRBV-TRBJ cluster analysis included naive subsets from 5 donors and memory cells from 3 donors. General conclusions and limits of the study: Within the same donor, TRBV-TRBJ usage looked similar between naive CXCR3-negative and CXCR3-positive cells, but memory cells had distinct patterns. Both naive subsets had comparably high repertoire diversity, while memory CD8+ T cells had much lower repertoire diversity. Surface CD5, linked to self-reactivity in mice, was comparable between naive subsets; TCR interaction strength was therefore also inferred from TRB CDR3 physicochemical properties. Because CXCR3 expression was partially decreased after cryopreservation, freshly isolated PBMCs were used for most assays. Compared with CXCR3-negative naive cells, CXCR3-positive naive cells had TRB CDR3s with higher hydrophobicity (lower Kidera factor 4), lower energy, and higher strength and volume indices.

As concerns this clonotype: Its target antigen remains unknown.

The sequencer was a NextSeq 550. The Human TCR Profiling Kit (MiLaboratory) was used to prepare UMI-labeled 5' RACE TRB cDNA libraries. cDNA synthesis used the entire amount of extracted RNA, and PCR amplification then used the entire amount of cDNA produced. Libraries were prepared in parallel with an identical number of PCR cycles. The source study handled its data this way. With a requirement of at least two reads per UMI, MIGEC and MiXCR extracted about 52,000 +/- 9,100 unique UMI-labeled TRB cDNA molecules per library. On average, each library contained approximately 40,000 +/- 10,000 functional in-frame TRB CDR3 nucleotide clonotypes without stop codons. Diversity metrics, including normalized Shannon-Wiener and Chao1, were computed in VDJtools after downsampling to 5000 UMI-labeled TRB molecules per sample. VDJtools computed clonotype-size-weighted physicochemical properties of the central five CDR3 residues: interaction energy, strength, volume and Kidera factor 4. The reads underwent TCRdb reprocessing, giving one record for each CDR3 protein sequence and no DNA. TCRdb assigned the V and J calls; the authors' analysis was not used. The table for this sample records over 150,000 distinct CDR3 sequences. The ten largest account for about 0.44% of the sample.

For each CD8+ T cell subset, flow sorting was done in triplicate, and 300,000 to 350,000 cells per subset went directly into RLT lysis buffer. Naive CD8+ T cells were defined stringently as CD45RO-CCR7+CD27+CD95- to exclude memory contaminants. Standard density gradient centrifugation was used to isolate peripheral blood mononuclear cells from buffy coats. Naive CXCR3-negative and CXCR3-positive CD8+ T cells were flow-sorted using a FACSAria III. An RNeasy Mini Kit was used to extract total RNA from the sorted cells. The sequenced sample was naive CXCR3+ CD8+ T cells from blood. According to the study, the label for this sample's cell subset or site signals: CD45RO-CCR7+CD27+CD95- naive CD8+ T cells expressing CXCR3 (TNR3+). The TCR sequence derives from a human donor in good health. Some clones in this sample may be carry-over from other donors' samples.

The CDR3 reads CASSSQGSGGPDEQFF. The rearrangement combines TRBV6-4 with TRBJ2-1; TCRdb's D call of TRBD2 is untestable without DNA. The germline V gene specifies MRHNA as CDR1 and SNTAGT as CDR2. Reading from cysteine to phenylalanine, the CDR3 counts 16 amino acids. The protein alone is recorded here.